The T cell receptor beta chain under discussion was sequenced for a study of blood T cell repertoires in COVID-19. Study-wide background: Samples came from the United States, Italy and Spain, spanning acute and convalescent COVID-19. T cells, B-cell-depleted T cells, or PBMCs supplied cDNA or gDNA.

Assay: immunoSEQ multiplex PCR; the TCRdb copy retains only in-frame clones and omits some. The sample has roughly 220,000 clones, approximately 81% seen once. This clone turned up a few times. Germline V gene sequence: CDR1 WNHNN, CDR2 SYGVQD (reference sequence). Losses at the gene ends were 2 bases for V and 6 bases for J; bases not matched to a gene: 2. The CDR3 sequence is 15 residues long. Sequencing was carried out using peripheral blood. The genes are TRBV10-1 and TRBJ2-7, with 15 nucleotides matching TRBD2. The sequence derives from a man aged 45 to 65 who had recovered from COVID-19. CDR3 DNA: TGCGCCAGCAGTGAGAGGACTAGCGGGAGGGCCGAGCAGTACTTC. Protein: CASSERTSGRAEQYF.